The 29 T cell receptor beta chains presented below share a single source sample, sequenced in a study of T cell responses to AZD1222 COVID-19 vaccine. Profiled with immunoSEQ multiplex PCR; TCRdb holds only in-frame clones, not every one. This sample carries approximately 140,000 clones, 80% to 95% of them seen once, and the ten largest clones take 3% to 3.5%. Sequences were derived from peripheral blood, sampled 28 days after the second AZD1222 dose. These receptors were obtained from an adult who received the AZD1222 COVID-19 vaccine.

The chain is built from TRBV5-1 and TRBJ2-7; D is ambiguous. Trimming stripped 0 bases from V and 3 bases from J, with 7 bases between. There are 13 residues in the CDR3. The V gene's germline CDR1 is SGHRS and CDR2 YFSETQ. CDR3 in DNA: TGCGCCAGCAGCTTGGGACTGGTCTACGAGCAGTACTTC. This sequence encodes CASSLGLVYEQYF.

This chain uses TRBV11-2 with TRBJ2-7, with D perhaps TRBD1 (5 bases). Germline V gene lookup returns CDR1 SGHAT and CDR2 FQNNGV. Trimming removed 8 bases from V and 2 bases from J, with 13 bases in between. The CDR3 totals 13 residues. CDR3 in amino acids: CASLDTNAYEQYF. The CDR3 nucleotides read TGTGCCAGCCTGGACACCAACGCCTACGAGCAGTACTTC.

The gene calls are TRBV27 and TRBJ1-4; no firm D call. Germline lookup yields CDR1 MNHEY and CDR2 SMNVEV (reference sequence). Trimming left V 6 bases short and J 4 bases short, with 15 bases between. The length of the CDR3 is 15 residues. The CDR3 DNA follows: TGTGCCAGCAGGGCGGACCTGGTCGATAATGAAAAACTGTTTTTT. Its translation: CASRADLVDNEKLFF.

The chain has TRBV5-4 and TRBJ2-3; no reliable D call. The germline CDR1 and CDR2 sequences are SGHNT and YYREEE (reference sequence). The CDR3 has 14 amino acids. With 4 bases removed from V and 1 base from J, the gap between germline ends came to 10 bases. CDR3 region: CASSIRGRTDTQYF. The DNA of the CDR3 is TGTGCCAGCAGCATCAGAGGCCGCACAGATACGCAGTATTTT.

The rearrangement joins TRBV6-1 to TRBJ2-5, with D perhaps matching TRBD2 (6 bases). Trimming cost V 4 bases and J 3 bases, with 18 bases left between them. In germline, CDR1 is MNHNS, CDR2 SASEGT. This CDR3 contains 16 residues. CDR3 protein: CASSGWAGSGEETQYF. CDR3 bases: TGTGCCAGCAGTGGTTGGGCTGGTAGCGGCGAAGAGACCCAGTACTTC.

The chain carries TRBV6-6 and TRBJ1-2, with 7 bases that match TRBD1. After removal of 2 bases from V and 12 bases from J, the junction contained 6 bases not matched to a gene. Looked up from germline, CDR1 is MNHNY and CDR2 is SVGAGI (reference sequence). This CDR3 contains 12 residues. The CDR3 spells CASSYPTGFNTF. The DNA of the CDR3 is TGTGCCAGCAGTTACCCGACAGGGTTCAACACCTTC.

The chain couples TRBV29-1 to TRBJ2-7; weak D call: TRBD1 (6 bases). V was trimmed by 7 bases and J by 2 bases, leaving 12 bases between them. CDR3 length equals 12 residues. The V gene's germline CDR1 is SQVTM and CDR2 ANQGSEA. The CDR3 DNA follows: TGCAGCGCTAAGACAGGCCCCTACGAGCAGTACTTC. Encoded protein: CSAKTGPYEQYF.

This clone is a singleton in its sample. CDR3: CASSQESRSSGSYEQYF. The DNA of the CDR3 is TGCGCCAGCAGCCAGGAAAGTCGGTCTAGCGGGAGTTACGAGCAGTACTTC. The rearrangement joins TRBV4-1 to TRBJ2-7, with 10 bases identical to TRBD2. V was pared by 3 bases and J by 4 bases, with 12 bases of the junction left unmatched. From germline, CDR1 is MGHRA and CDR2 YSYEKL. The CDR3 is made up of 17 amino acids.

The CDR3 DNA is TGTGCCAGTAGTCCCGAGGCGGGGAATAATTCACCCCTCCACTTT. Translated, it gives CASSPEAGNNSPLHF. V gene TRBV19 combines with J gene TRBJ1-6; D is ambiguous. Germline-derived CDR1 and CDR2 are LNHDA and SQIVND (reference sequence). Between the trimmed V and J ends, which lost 5 bases and 5 bases, there was a span of 13 bases. CDR3 length: 15 amino acids.

This clone was observed a handful of times. This chain links TRBV4-1 with TRBJ2-1; D is ambiguous. Germline CDR1 and CDR2: MGHRA and YSYEKL. V was trimmed by 0 bases and J by 6 bases, leaving 12 bases between them. This CDR3 comprises 15 residues. The CDR3 region has the DNA TGCGCCAGCAGCCAAGATCCTCTTTTCCTCAATGAGCAGTTCTTC. Amino acids: CASSQDPLFLNEQFF.

This chain uses TRBV7-7 with TRBJ2-1; 9 positions match TRBD2. Losses at the gene ends were 4 bases for V and 5 bases for J; bases not matched to a gene: 9. The CDR3 runs 16 residues. Germline V gene sequence: CDR1 SSHAT, CDR2 FNYEAQ (reference sequence). The CDR3 DNA reads TGTGCCAGCAGCTCATCAATTGGCGGGAGGGACAATGAGCAGTTCTTC. This codes for CASSSSIGGRDNEQFF.

J is TRBJ1-3 and V is TRBV2; no definite D call. The V end was cut by 6 bases, the J end by 0 bases, with 12 bases between. The germline V gene encodes CDR1 SNHLY and CDR2 FYNNEI. CDR3 length: 15 residues. DNA of the CDR3: TGTGCCAGCAGACGGACGGATCTCTCTGGAAACACCATATATTTT. It translates to CASRRTDLSGNTIYF. Supplemented by reference TRBV2 and TRBJ1-3, the full variable domain reads EPEVTQTPSHQVTQMGQEVILRCVPISNHLYFYWYRQILGQKVEFLVSFYNNEISEKSEIFDDQFSVERPDGSNFTLKIRSTKLEDSAMYFCASRRTDLSGNTIYFGEGSWLTVV.

The CDR3 reads CAATAGGVYNEQFF. CDR3 nucleotides: TGTGCCGCCACCGCGGGAGGGGTTTACAATGAGCAGTTCTTC. The chain links TRBV27 to TRBJ2-1, with 9 nucleotides matching TRBD2. CDR1 MNHEY and CDR2 SMNVEV come from the germline V gene (reference sequence). Trimming took 11 bases from V and 4 from J; bases not matched to a gene: 9. This CDR3 is built from 14 residues.

V is TRBV4-2 and J is TRBJ1-5; 9 bases align to TRBD1. CDR1 LGHNA and CDR2 YNFKEQ come from the germline V gene. This CDR3 contains 16 residues. Trimming removed 0 bases from V and 4 bases from J; junction bases left unmatched: 4. The CDR3 DNA is TGTGCCAGCAGCCAAGAAGGTGACAGGGGGAATCAGCCCCAGCATTTT. Its protein product is CASSQEGDRGNQPQHF.

The V and J genes are TRBV6-5 and TRBJ1-1, with TRBD1 identical over 9 bases. This CDR3 comprises 15 residues. CDR1 is MNHEY, CDR2 SVGAGI, per germline. Losses at the gene ends were 6 bases for V and 1 base for J; bases not matched to a gene: 6. The chain's CDR3 is CASRQRDRANTEAFF. The CDR3 DNA reads TGTGCCAGCAGACAACGGGACAGGGCGAACACTGAAGCTTTCTTT.

V and J are TRBV6-1 and TRBJ2-1; 9 bases are a match to TRBD2. The J segment lost 3 bases and the V segment lost 4 bases, leaving 10 bases of the junction unmatched. This CDR3 has 17 amino acids. The V gene's germline CDR1 is MNHNS and CDR2 SASEGT. As DNA, the CDR3 is TGTGCCAGCAGTGGCGAGACTAGCGGTATTCTCTACAATGAGCAGTTCTTC. This translates into CASSGETSGILYNEQFF.

The V and J genes are TRBV27 and TRBJ2-7; tentatively, D is TRBD2 (7 bases). There are 15 residues in the CDR3. Germline V gene lookup returns CDR1 MNHEY and CDR2 SMNVEV (reference sequence). V lost 5 bases and J 1 base, leaving 15 bases between the germline ends. In DNA form, the CDR3 reads TGTGCCAGCAGTCCCTCGGGGGGCCAATCCTACGAGCAGTACTTC. Residues: CASSPSGGQSYEQYF.

This clone was counted a single time. The chain employs TRBV2 and TRBJ1-2; D unresolved. The germline CDR1 and CDR2 sequences are SNHLY and FYNNEI. The CDR3 has 12 amino acids. Trimming took 4 bases from V and 2 from J, leaving 5 bases between them. The DNA for the CDR3 is TGTGCCAGCAGTGGGCTCAACTATGGCTACACCTTC. This translates into CASSGLNYGYTF.

The chain has TRBV10-3 and TRBJ2-7; 12 bases fit TRBD2. In germline, CDR1 is ENHRY, CDR2 SYGVKD. The CDR3 contains 14 residues. The V and J ends lost 6 bases and 6 bases, in that order; junction bases with no gene match: 6. The CDR3 here is CAIRRLAGVSEQYF. Written as DNA, the CDR3 is TGTGCCATCAGACGACTAGCGGGAGTGAGCGAGCAGTACTTC.

This sequence joins TRBV10-3 and TRBJ2-1; D is unresolved. CDR1 ENHRY and CDR2 SYGVKD come from the germline V gene. The CDR3 is 13 amino acids. Trimming took off 7 bases at V and 8 bases at J, with 15 bases between the two ends. The DNA for the CDR3 is TGTGCCATCATGGGCATAGAACGGGATGAGCAGTTCTTC. Its protein product is CAIMGIERDEQFF.

The CDR3 nucleotides are TGTGCCAGCAGTTTATCTATCCCGGGACAGGGGGCATATAGCAATCAGCCCCAGCATTTT. It encodes CASSLSIPGQGAYSNQPQHF. The chain has TRBV27 and TRBJ1-5; 12 nucleotides match TRBD1. The V gene's germline CDR1 is MNHEY and CDR2 SMNVEV (reference sequence). CDR3 size: 20 residues. Losses at the gene ends were 0 bases for V and 0 bases for J; bases not matched to a gene: 9.

The chain links TRBV29-1 to TRBJ2-1; 7 nucleotides match TRBD2. The CDR3 is 12 residues long. Germline lookup yields CDR1 SQVTM and CDR2 ANQGSEA. V dropped 7 bases and J dropped 6; count of bases not matched to a gene: 6. Written as DNA, the CDR3 is TGCAGCGCTAGCGGCCAGGGCAATGAGCAGTTCTTC. Its translation: CSASGQGNEQFF.

V usage is TRBV30 and J usage is TRBJ2-7; 7 bases line up with TRBD2. The CDR3 covers 13 residues. The ends lost 1 base at V and 4 bases at J; junction bases unmatched: 4. The V gene's germline CDR1 is GTSNPN and CDR2 SVGIG (reference sequence). CDR3 amino acids: CAWSAGGGYEQYF. CDR3 nucleotides: TGTGCCTGGAGTGCTGGCGGGGGATACGAGCAGTACTTC.

The J gene is TRBJ1-6, the V gene TRBV5-6, with D possibly being TRBD1 (5 bases). Germline CDR1 and CDR2: SGHDT and YYEEEE. Trimming stripped 3 bases from V and 2 bases from J, with 15 bases between. This CDR3 has 17 residues. CDR3 sequence reads: CASSSSRTRAYNSPLHF. In nucleotides, the CDR3 is TGTGCCAGCAGCTCGTCGCGGACACGAGCCTATAATTCACCCCTCCACTTT. The full variable domain, with the rest looked up from reference TRBV5-6 and TRBJ1-6, is DAGVTQSPTHLIKTRGQQVTLRCSPKSGHDTVSWYQQALGQGPQFIFQYYEEEERQRGNFPDRFSGHQFPNYSSELNVNALLLGDSALYLCASSSSRTRAYNSPLHFGNGTRLTVT.

V and J are TRBV27 and TRBJ2-7; the match to TRBD1 covers 8 bases. CDR3 length equals 16 residues. The junction had 6 bases not matched to a gene; V was cut back by 0 bases and J by 2 bases. Germline V gives CDR1 MNHEY, CDR2 SMNVEV (reference sequence). The CDR3 DNA is TGTGCCAGCAGTTTATCGACAGGGGAGGTAGCCTACGAGCAGTACTTC. This codes for CASSLSTGEVAYEQYF.

The chain carries TRBV5-1 and TRBJ2-3; TRBD2 matches at 8 bases. With V trimmed by 3 bases and J by 3 bases, 3 bases remained unmatched. This CDR3 region has 14 residues. Germline CDR1 reads SGHRS; CDR2 reads YFSETQ. The CDR3 here is CASSSSGLTDTQYF. The CDR3 DNA sequence: TGCGCCAGCAGCTCTAGCGGGTTGACAGATACGCAGTATTTT.

The chain recombines TRBV11-2 with TRBJ1-2; D unclear. Trimming left V 5 bases short and J 4 bases short, with 14 bases between. The CDR3 spans 14 residues. The germline V gene has CDR1 SGHAT and CDR2 FQNNGV. The CDR3: CASSPPGLGYGYTF. The CDR3 DNA is TGTGCCAGCAGCCCCCCAGGTTTGGGCTATGGCTACACCTTC.

V gene TRBV9 combines with J gene TRBJ2-1; 7 bases map to TRBD2. In germline, CDR1 is SGDLS, CDR2 YYNGEE. Trimming removed 1 base from V and 6 bases from J; junction bases left unmatched: 13. The CDR3 has 17 residues. This chain's CDR3 is CASSVSSLRGGLNEQFF. Written as DNA, the CDR3 is TGTGCCAGCAGCGTATCGTCCCTTCGCGGGGGACTCAATGAGCAGTTCTTC.

J is TRBJ2-1 and V is TRBV7-9; TRBD2 is a possible D gene (7 bases). The CDR3 has 14 amino acids. Germline V gives CDR1 SEHNR, CDR2 FQNEAQ (reference sequence). With 3 bases removed from V and 4 bases from J, the gap between germline ends came to 10 bases. The CDR3 bases are TGTGCCAGCAGCTTGGGGGGGCTATACAATGAGCAGTTCTTC. Its protein product is CASSLGGLYNEQFF.